Described below is a single T cell receptor beta chain sequence and its context. The data derive from a study of blood T cell repertoires in COVID-19. About the research overall: The United States, Italy and Spain supplied acute and convalescent COVID-19 samples.

Germline loops: CDR1 KGHSH, CDR2 LQKENI. This CDR3 spans 18 amino acids. The J segment lost 2 bases and the V segment lost 1 base, leaving 11 bases of the junction unmatched. Assay used: immunoSEQ multiplex PCR; TCRdb lists only in-frame clones, some missing. The sample lists 94,000 or so clones; 84% were seen once. V and J are TRBV18 and TRBJ2-3; 8 bases are shared with TRBD2. The specimen sequenced was peripheral blood. The sequence derives from a man in his 60s with acute or convalescent COVID-19. The CDR3 loop reads CASSPRYGGAPFTDTQYF. The CDR3 DNA reads TGTGCCAGCTCACCACGGTACGGGGGGGCCCCCTTCACAGATACGCAGTATTTT. Looking up the rest from reference TRBV18 and TRBJ2-3 gives the full variable domain: NAGVMQNPRHLVRRRGQEARLRCSPMKGHSHVYWYRQLPEEGLKFMVYLQKENIIDESGMPKERFSAEFPKEGPSILRIQQVVRGDSAAYFCASSPRYGGAPFTDTQYFGPGTRLTVL.